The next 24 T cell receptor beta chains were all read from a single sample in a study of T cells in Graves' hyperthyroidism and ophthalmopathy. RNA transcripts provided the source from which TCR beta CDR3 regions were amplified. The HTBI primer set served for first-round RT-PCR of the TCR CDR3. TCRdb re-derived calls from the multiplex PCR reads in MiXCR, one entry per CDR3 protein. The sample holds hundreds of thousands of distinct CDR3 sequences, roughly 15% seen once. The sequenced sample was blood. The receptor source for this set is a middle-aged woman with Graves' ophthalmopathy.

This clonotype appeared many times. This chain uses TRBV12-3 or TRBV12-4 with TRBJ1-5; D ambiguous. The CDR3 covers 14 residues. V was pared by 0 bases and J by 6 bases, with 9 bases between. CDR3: CASSLASGGQPQHF. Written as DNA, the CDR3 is TGTGCCAGCAGTTTAGCGTCCGGAGGTCAGCCCCAGCATTTT.

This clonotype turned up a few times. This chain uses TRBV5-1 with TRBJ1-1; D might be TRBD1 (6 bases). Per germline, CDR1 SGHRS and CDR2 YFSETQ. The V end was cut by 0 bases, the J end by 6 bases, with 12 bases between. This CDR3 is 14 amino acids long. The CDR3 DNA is TGCGCCAGCAGCTTGGCCGATGCAGGGGCTGAAGCTTTCTTT. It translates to CASSLADAGAEAFF.

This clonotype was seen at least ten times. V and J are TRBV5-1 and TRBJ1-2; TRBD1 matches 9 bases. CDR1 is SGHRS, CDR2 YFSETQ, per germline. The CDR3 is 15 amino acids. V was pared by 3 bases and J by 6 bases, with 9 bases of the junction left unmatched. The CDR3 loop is CASSSTGGASNGYTF. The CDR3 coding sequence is TGCGCCAGCAGCTCTACAGGGGGCGCGTCCAATGGCTACACCTTC.

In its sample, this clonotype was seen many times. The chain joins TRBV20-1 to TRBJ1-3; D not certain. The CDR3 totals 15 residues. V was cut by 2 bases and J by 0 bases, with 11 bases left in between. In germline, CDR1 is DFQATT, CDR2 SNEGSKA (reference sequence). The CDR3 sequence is CSARSPLDSGNTIYF. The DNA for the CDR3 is TGCAGTGCTAGATCTCCGTTAGACTCTGGAAACACCATATATTTT.

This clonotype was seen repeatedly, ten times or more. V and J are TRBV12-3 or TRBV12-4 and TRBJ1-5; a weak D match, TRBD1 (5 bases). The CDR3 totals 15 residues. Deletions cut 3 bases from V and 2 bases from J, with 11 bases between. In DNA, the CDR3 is TGTGCCAGCAGTTTTAGTACACAGGGCAATCAGCCCCAGCATTTT. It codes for CASSFSTQGNQPQHF.

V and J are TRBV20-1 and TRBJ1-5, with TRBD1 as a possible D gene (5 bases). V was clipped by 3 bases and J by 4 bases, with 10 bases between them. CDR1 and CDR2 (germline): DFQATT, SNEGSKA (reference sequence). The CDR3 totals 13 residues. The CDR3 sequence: CSASPDTNQPQHF. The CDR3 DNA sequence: TGCAGTGCTAGCCCGGACACAAATCAGCCCCAGCATTTT.

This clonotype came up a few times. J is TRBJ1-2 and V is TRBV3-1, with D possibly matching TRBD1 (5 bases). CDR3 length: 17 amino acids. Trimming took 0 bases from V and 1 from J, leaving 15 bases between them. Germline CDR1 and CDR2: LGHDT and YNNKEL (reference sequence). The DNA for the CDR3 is TGTGCCAGCAGCCAAGACCCGGGGGGGAGAGATAACTATGGCTACACCTTC. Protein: CASSQDPGGRDNYGYTF. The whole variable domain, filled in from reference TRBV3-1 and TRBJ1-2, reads DTAVSQTPKYLVTQMGNDKSIKCEQNLGHDTMYWYKQDSKKFLKIMFSYNNKELIINETVPNRFSPKSPDKAHLNLHINSLELGDSAVYFCASSQDPGGRDNYGYTFGSGTRLTVV.

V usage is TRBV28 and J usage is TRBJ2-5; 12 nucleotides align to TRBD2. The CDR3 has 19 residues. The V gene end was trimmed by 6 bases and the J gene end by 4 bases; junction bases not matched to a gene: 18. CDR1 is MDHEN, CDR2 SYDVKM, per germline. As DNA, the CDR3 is TGTGCCAGCAGGGGAACCATAATCGGACTAGCGGGAATAGGAGAGACCCAGTACTTC. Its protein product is CASRGTIIGLAGIGETQYF.

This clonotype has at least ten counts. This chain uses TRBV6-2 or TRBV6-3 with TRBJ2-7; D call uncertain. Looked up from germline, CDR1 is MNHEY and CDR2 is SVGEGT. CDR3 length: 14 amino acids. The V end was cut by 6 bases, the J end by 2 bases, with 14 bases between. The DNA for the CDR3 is TGTGCCAGCAGCCAAGGCCGGGCCGCCTACGAGCAGTACTTC. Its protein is CASSQGRAAYEQYF.

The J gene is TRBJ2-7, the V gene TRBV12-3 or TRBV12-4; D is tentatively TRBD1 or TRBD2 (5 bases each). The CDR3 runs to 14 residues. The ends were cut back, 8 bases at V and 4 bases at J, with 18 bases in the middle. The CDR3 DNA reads TGTGCCAGCTGCCGGGGCAGGGAGTTATACGAGCAGTACTTC. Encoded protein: CASCRGRELYEQYF.

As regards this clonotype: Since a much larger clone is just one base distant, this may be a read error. CDR3 coding DNA: TGTGCCAGCAGTTTAACAAAGACCCGGTACTTC. Translation: CASSLTKTRYF. V usage is TRBV12-3 or TRBV12-4 and J usage is TRBJ2-5, with D unresolved. The length of the CDR3 is 11 residues.

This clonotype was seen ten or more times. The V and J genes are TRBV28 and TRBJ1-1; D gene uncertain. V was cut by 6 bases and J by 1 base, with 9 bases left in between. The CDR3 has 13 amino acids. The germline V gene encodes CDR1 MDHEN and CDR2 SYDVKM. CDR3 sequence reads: CASSPAGNTEAFF. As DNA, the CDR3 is TGTGCCAGCAGCCCCGCAGGGAACACTGAAGCTTTCTTT.

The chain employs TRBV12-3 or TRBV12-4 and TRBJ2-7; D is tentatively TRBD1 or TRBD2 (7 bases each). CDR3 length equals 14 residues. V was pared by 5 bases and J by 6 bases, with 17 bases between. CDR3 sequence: CASSPQGGGGEQYF. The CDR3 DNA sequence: TGTGCCAGCAGTCCCCAGGGGGGGGGGGGCGAGCAGTACTTC.

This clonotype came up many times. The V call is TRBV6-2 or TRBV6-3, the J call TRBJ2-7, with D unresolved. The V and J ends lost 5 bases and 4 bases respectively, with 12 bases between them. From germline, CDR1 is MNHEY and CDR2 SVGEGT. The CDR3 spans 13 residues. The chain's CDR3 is CASSNPEIYEQYF. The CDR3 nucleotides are TGTGCCAGCAGTAATCCGGAGATATACGAGCAGTACTTC.

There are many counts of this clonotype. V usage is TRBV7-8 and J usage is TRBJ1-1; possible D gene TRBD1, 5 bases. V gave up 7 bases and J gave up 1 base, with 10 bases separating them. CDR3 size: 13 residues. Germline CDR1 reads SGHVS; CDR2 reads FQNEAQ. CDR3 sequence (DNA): TGTGCCAGCAAACGGGGGGGGAACACTGAAGCTTTCTTT. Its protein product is CASKRGGNTEAFF.

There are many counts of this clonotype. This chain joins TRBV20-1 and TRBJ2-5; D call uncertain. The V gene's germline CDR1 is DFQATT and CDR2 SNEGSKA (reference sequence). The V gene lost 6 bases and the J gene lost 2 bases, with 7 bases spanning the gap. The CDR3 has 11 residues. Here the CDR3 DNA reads TGCAGTGCCGACTCTCAAGAGACCCAGTACTTC. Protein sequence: CSADSQETQYF.

The CDR3: CASSELDRSLWNTIYF. The CDR3 DNA is TGTGCCAGCAGTGAACTGGACAGGTCTCTATGGAACACCATATATTTT. V and J are TRBV6-1 and TRBJ1-3, with 7 bases lining up with TRBD1. Germline loops: CDR1 MNHNS, CDR2 SASEGT. Losses at the gene ends were 2 bases for V and 7 bases for J; bases not matched to a gene: 11. The CDR3 runs to 16 residues.

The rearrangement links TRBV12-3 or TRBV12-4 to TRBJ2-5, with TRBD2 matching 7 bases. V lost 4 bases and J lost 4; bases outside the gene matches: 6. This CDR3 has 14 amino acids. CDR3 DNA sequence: TGTGCCAGCAGTTACCCCCCGGGGGGAGAGACCCAGTACTTC. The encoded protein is CASSYPPGGETQYF.

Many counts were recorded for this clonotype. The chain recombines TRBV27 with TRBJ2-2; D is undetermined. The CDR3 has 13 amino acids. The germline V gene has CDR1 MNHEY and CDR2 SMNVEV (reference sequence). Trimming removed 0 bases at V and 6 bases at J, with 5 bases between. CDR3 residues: CASSLSGAGELFF. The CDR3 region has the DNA TGTGCCAGCAGTTTATCTGGGGCCGGGGAGCTGTTTTTT.

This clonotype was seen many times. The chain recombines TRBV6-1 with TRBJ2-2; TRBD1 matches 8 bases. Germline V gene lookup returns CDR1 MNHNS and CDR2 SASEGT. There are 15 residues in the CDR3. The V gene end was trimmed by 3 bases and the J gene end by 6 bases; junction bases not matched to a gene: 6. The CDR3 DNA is TGTGCCAGCAGTGACAGGGGGCATATCGCCGGGGAGCTGTTTTTT. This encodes CASSDRGHIAGELFF.

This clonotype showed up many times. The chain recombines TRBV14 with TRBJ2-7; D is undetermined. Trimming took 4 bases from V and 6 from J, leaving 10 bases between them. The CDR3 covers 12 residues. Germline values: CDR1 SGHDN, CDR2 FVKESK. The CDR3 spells CASSRASGEQYF. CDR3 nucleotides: TGTGCCAGCAGCCGGGCCAGTGGCGAGCAGTACTTC.

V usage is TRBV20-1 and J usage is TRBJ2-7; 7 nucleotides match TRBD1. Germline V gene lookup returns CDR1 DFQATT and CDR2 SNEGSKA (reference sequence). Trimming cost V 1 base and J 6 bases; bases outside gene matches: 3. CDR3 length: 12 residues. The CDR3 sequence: CSARGGTAEQYF. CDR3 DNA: TGCAGTGCTAGAGGTGGGACAGCCGAGCAGTACTTC.

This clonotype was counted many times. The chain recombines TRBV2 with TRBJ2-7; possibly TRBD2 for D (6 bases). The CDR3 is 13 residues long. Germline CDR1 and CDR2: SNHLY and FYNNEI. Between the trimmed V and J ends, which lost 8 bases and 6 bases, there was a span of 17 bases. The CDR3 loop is CASADSGVGEQYF. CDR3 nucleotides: TGTGCCAGCGCTGATTCGGGGGTCGGCGAGCAGTACTTC.

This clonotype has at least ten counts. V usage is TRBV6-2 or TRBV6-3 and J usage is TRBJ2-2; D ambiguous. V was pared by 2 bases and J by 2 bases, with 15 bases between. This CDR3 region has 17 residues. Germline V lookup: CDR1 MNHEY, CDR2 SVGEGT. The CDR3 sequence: CASSYLLGGANTGELFF. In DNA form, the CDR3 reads TGTGCCAGCAGTTACCTCCTCGGCGGAGCCAACACCGGGGAGCTGTTTTTT.